This is a list of T cell receptor beta chains from one sample in a study of shared clonotypes between healthy human individuals. Profiled with immunoSEQ multiplex PCR; TCRdb holds only in-frame clones, not every one. The sample carries about 2.1 million clones, over 85% recorded once. Sequenced sample: naive CD8+ T cells from PBMCs. The receptors derive from a young man in good health. Some clones in this sample may be carry-over from other donors' samples. Each CDR3 is given with its conserved first and last residue. D genes are given only for firm matches. Rows give clone size only sometimes, using once, few, many, or a class for an expanded clone.

v_gene: TRBV30; j_gene: TRBJ2-7; abundance: NA; d_gene: NA; CDR3aa: CAWSVLLGAIYEQYF; CDR3nt: TGTGCCTGGAGTGTACTTTTAGGGGCCATCTACGAGCAGTACTTC
v_gene: TRBV6-5; j_gene: TRBJ2-2; abundance: NA; d_gene: NA; CDR3aa: CASSYIPQGTGELFF; CDR3nt: TGTGCCAGCAGTTACATCCCCCAAGGCACCGGGGAGCTGTTTTTT
v_gene: TRBV6-1; j_gene: TRBJ1-1; abundance: NA; d_gene: NA; CDR3aa: CASSEGWVMNTEAFF; CDR3nt: TGTGCCAGCAGTGAAGGGTGGGTTATGAACACTGAAGCTTTCTTT
v_gene: TRBV27; j_gene: TRBJ2-7; abundance: NA; d_gene: NA; CDR3aa: CASSFGRSYEQYF; CDR3nt: TGTGCCAGCAGTTTTGGACGATCCTACGAGCAGTACTTC
v_gene: TRBV5-5; j_gene: TRBJ1-1; abundance: NA; d_gene: NA; CDR3aa: CASSPGVFLAFF; CDR3nt: TGTGCCAGCAGCCCGGGGGTCTTTTTAGCTTTCTTT
v_gene: TRBV7-9; j_gene: TRBJ2-2; abundance: NA; d_gene: TRBD2; CDR3aa: CASSPPLAGETGELFF; CDR3nt: TGTGCCAGCAGCCCACCACTAGCGGGAGAGACCGGGGAGCTGTTTTTT
v_gene: TRBV28; j_gene: TRBJ1-2; abundance: NA; d_gene: NA; CDR3aa: CASRTASNYGYTF; CDR3nt: TGTGCCAGCAGGACAGCTTCGAACTATGGCTACACCTTC
v_gene: TRBV13; j_gene: TRBJ2-7; abundance: NA; d_gene: NA; CDR3aa: CASSRTGSLSYEQYF; CDR3nt: TGTGCCAGCAGCCGCACCGGGTCTCTTTCCTACGAGCAGTACTTC
v_gene: TRBV6-6; j_gene: TRBJ1-1; abundance: NA; d_gene: NA; CDR3aa: CASIFRTSRGTEAFF; CDR3nt: TGTGCCAGCATTTTTCGGACATCAAGGGGCACTGAAGCTTTCTTT
v_gene: TRBV11-3; j_gene: TRBJ2-3; abundance: NA; d_gene: NA; CDR3aa: CASSLTIGTGMGTDTQYF; CDR3nt: TGTGCCAGCAGCTTGACGATCGGGACGGGGATGGGCACAGATACGCAGTATTTT
v_gene: TRBV5-1; j_gene: TRBJ2-7; abundance: NA; d_gene: TRBD1; CDR3aa: CASRQGLSEQYF; CDR3nt: TGCGCCAGCAGACAGGGGTTGAGCGAGCAGTACTTC
v_gene: TRBV2; j_gene: TRBJ2-7; abundance: once; d_gene: NA; CDR3aa: CASSPAGQGTYEQYF; CDR3nt: TGTGCCAGCAGTCCCGCGGGGCAGGGAACCTACGAGCAGTACTTC
v_gene: TRBV15; j_gene: TRBJ2-3; abundance: NA; d_gene: NA; CDR3aa: CATSRDLGSSSTDTQYF; CDR3nt: TGTGCCACCAGCAGAGATCTGGGTTCCTCTAGCACAGATACGCAGTATTTT
v_gene: TRBV28; j_gene: TRBJ2-7; abundance: NA; d_gene: TRBD2; CDR3aa: CASSRLAGTSYEQYF; CDR3nt: TGTGCCAGCAGTAGATTAGCGGGAACATCCTACGAGCAGTACTTC
v_gene: TRBV5-1; j_gene: TRBJ2-7; abundance: NA; d_gene: TRBD2; CDR3aa: CASSLSLAGPASDEQYF; CDR3nt: TGCGCCAGCAGCTTATCACTAGCGGGACCCGCCTCGGACGAGCAGTACTTC
v_gene: TRBV29-1; j_gene: TRBJ2-2; abundance: NA; d_gene: NA; CDR3aa: CSVGWGSGELFF; CDR3nt: TGCAGCGTTGGATGGGGATCCGGGGAGCTGTTTTTT
v_gene: TRBV4-3; j_gene: TRBJ2-3; abundance: NA; d_gene: NA; CDR3aa: CASSQGTYSTDTQYF; CDR3nt: TGCGCCAGCAGCCAAGGGACATATAGCACAGATACGCAGTATTTT
v_gene: TRBV5-6; j_gene: TRBJ2-7; abundance: NA; d_gene: TRBD1; CDR3aa: CASSWDRGRYEQYF; CDR3nt: TGTGCCAGCAGTTGGGACAGGGGGCGGTACGAGCAGTACTTC
v_gene: TRBV7-6; j_gene: TRBJ2-1; abundance: once; d_gene: NA; CDR3aa: CASSKSGYEQFF; CDR3nt: TGTGCCAGCAGTAAGAGTGGCTATGAGCAGTTCTTC
v_gene: TRBV11-2; j_gene: TRBJ1-4; abundance: NA; d_gene: NA; CDR3aa: CASTPAPRANEKLFF; CDR3nt: TGTGCCAGCACTCCCGCGCCACGGGCTAATGAAAAACTGTTTTTT
v_gene: TRBV27; j_gene: TRBJ1-2; abundance: NA; d_gene: NA; CDR3aa: CASSFVRVNGPGGSGYTF; CDR3nt: TGTGCCAGCAGTTTCGTGAGAGTTAATGGGCCTGGAGGATCTGGCTACACCTTC
v_gene: TRBV9; j_gene: TRBJ1-4; abundance: NA; d_gene: NA; CDR3aa: CASSVSGTATNEKLFF; CDR3nt: TGTGCCAGCAGCGTATCGGGGACGGCAACTAATGAAAAACTGTTTTTT
v_gene: TRBV10-3; j_gene: TRBJ2-1; abundance: NA; d_gene: NA; CDR3aa: CAISGTYNEQFF; CDR3nt: TGTGCCATCAGTGGGACTTACAATGAGCAGTTCTTC
v_gene: TRBV19; j_gene: TRBJ1-1; abundance: NA; d_gene: NA; CDR3aa: CASIARIRDGVFLNTEAFF; CDR3nt: TGTGCCAGTATTGCTAGAATCCGGGACGGCGTCTTTTTGAACACTGAAGCTTTCTTT
v_gene: TRBV23-1; j_gene: TRBJ1-4; abundance: NA; d_gene: NA; CDR3aa: CASSREAATNEKLFF; CDR3nt: TGCGCCAGCAGTCGGGAGGCGGCAACTAATGAAAAACTGTTTTTT
v_gene: TRBV19; j_gene: TRBJ1-2; abundance: NA; d_gene: NA; CDR3aa: CASRVGSNYGYTF; CDR3nt: TGTGCCAGTAGGGTAGGGAGCAACTATGGCTACACCTTC
v_gene: TRBV15; j_gene: TRBJ2-1; abundance: NA; d_gene: TRBD1; CDR3aa: CATSRTGNNNEQFF; CDR3nt: TGTGCCACCAGCAGGACAGGGAATAATAATGAGCAGTTCTTC
v_gene: TRBV2; j_gene: TRBJ2-1; abundance: once; d_gene: TRBD2; CDR3aa: CASSTDLAGDYNEQFF; CDR3nt: TGTGCCAGCAGCACTGATCTAGCGGGGGACTACAATGAGCAGTTCTTC
v_gene: TRBV7-6; j_gene: TRBJ2-3; abundance: NA; d_gene: TRBD2; CDR3aa: CASSIRLAARVTQYF; CDR3nt: TGTGCCAGCAGCATTCGACTAGCGGCCCGTGTTACGCAGTATTTT
v_gene: TRBV9; j_gene: TRBJ2-5; abundance: NA; d_gene: NA; CDR3aa: CASSPGGSQETQYF; CDR3nt: TGTGCCAGCAGCCCCGGAGGGTCTCAAGAGACCCAGTACTTC
v_gene: TRBV4-1; j_gene: TRBJ2-7; abundance: NA; d_gene: NA; CDR3aa: CASSPTGMSSYEQYF; CDR3nt: TGCGCCAGCAGCCCCACAGGGATGAGCTCCTACGAGCAGTACTTC
v_gene: TRBV4-1; j_gene: TRBJ1-1; abundance: NA; d_gene: NA; CDR3aa: CASSHRGVGTEAFF; CDR3nt: TGCGCCAGCAGCCACCGGGGGGTGGGGACTGAAGCTTTCTTT
v_gene: TRBV11-2; j_gene: TRBJ2-7; abundance: NA; d_gene: NA; CDR3aa: CASSFQGTDEQYF; CDR3nt: TGTGCCAGCAGCTTCCAGGGGACGGACGAGCAGTACTTC
v_gene: TRBV27; j_gene: TRBJ2-2; abundance: NA; d_gene: TRBD2; CDR3aa: CASSLKTSGGLKTGELFF; CDR3nt: TGTGCCAGCAGTTTGAAGACTAGCGGGGGATTGAAAACCGGGGAGCTGTTTTTT
v_gene: TRBV7-9; j_gene: TRBJ2-1; abundance: NA; d_gene: TRBD1; CDR3aa: CASSGSDRGKEQFF; CDR3nt: TGTGCCAGCAGCGGTTCGGACAGGGGAAAGGAGCAGTTCTTC
v_gene: TRBV4-1; j_gene: TRBJ1-1; abundance: NA; d_gene: TRBD1; CDR3aa: CAMGPTGSTEAFF; CDR3nt: TGCGCCATGGGACCGACAGGGAGCACTGAAGCTTTCTTT
v_gene: TRBV27; j_gene: TRBJ1-4; abundance: NA; d_gene: NA; CDR3aa: CASRGTTNEKLFF; CDR3nt: TGTGCCAGCAGGGGGACAACTAATGAAAAACTGTTTTTT
v_gene: TRBV10-3; j_gene: TRBJ2-3; abundance: NA; d_gene: TRBD1; CDR3aa: CAISATGGALVDTQYF; CDR3nt: TGTGCCATCAGTGCGACAGGGGGCGCGTTGGTCGATACGCAGTATTTT
v_gene: TRBV10-1; j_gene: TRBJ1-3; abundance: NA; d_gene: NA; CDR3aa: CASSPTGSSGNTIYF; CDR3nt: TGCGCCAGCAGCCCGACCGGCAGCTCTGGAAACACCATATATTTT
v_gene: TRBV9; j_gene: TRBJ2-1; abundance: NA; d_gene: TRBD2; CDR3aa: CASSASLPAGGDNEQFF; CDR3nt: TGTGCCAGCAGCGCATCCCTCCCAGCGGGAGGGGACAATGAGCAGTTCTTC
v_gene: TRBV7-2; j_gene: TRBJ1-4; abundance: NA; d_gene: TRBD1; CDR3aa: CASSQGVMDRQGKLFF; CDR3nt: TGTGCCAGCAGCCAAGGGGTTATGGACAGGCAAGGAAAACTGTTTTTT
v_gene: TRBV7-9; j_gene: TRBJ2-7; abundance: NA; d_gene: NA; CDR3aa: CASSPGGGRAYEQYF; CDR3nt: TGTGCCAGCAGCCCAGGGGGGGGCAGGGCCTACGAGCAGTACTTC
v_gene: TRBV10-3; j_gene: TRBJ1-2; abundance: NA; d_gene: TRBD1; CDR3aa: CAIKGLDRGLVDYGYTF; CDR3nt: TGTGCCATCAAGGGTCTGGACAGGGGGCTCGTCGACTATGGCTACACCTTC
v_gene: TRBV7-6; j_gene: TRBJ1-2; abundance: NA; d_gene: TRBD1; CDR3aa: CASSLGTGSLNGYTF; CDR3nt: TGTGCCAGCAGCTTGGGGACAGGGAGTCTGAATGGCTACACCTTC
v_gene: TRBV27; j_gene: TRBJ2-3; abundance: NA; d_gene: NA; CDR3aa: CATGIEGTSTSTDTQYF; CDR3nt: TGTGCCACCGGCATCGAAGGGACATCGACTAGCACAGATACGCAGTATTTT
v_gene: TRBV7-9; j_gene: TRBJ2-7; abundance: NA; d_gene: TRBD1; CDR3aa: CASSATGGAGEQYF; CDR3nt: TGTGCCAGCAGCGCGACAGGGGGAGCGGGAGAGCAGTACTTC
v_gene: TRBV9; j_gene: TRBJ2-7; abundance: NA; d_gene: NA; CDR3aa: CASSSVARPAGEEQYF; CDR3nt: TGTGCCAGCAGTTCTGTAGCGCGCCCGGCCGGGGAAGAGCAGTACTTC
v_gene: TRBV5-1; j_gene: TRBJ2-2; abundance: NA; d_gene: NA; CDR3aa: CASKYYDTGELFF; CDR3nt: TGCGCCAGCAAATACTATGACACCGGGGAGCTGTTTTTT
v_gene: TRBV19; j_gene: TRBJ2-2; abundance: NA; d_gene: TRBD2; CDR3aa: CASSINWREGNTGELFF; CDR3nt: TGTGCCAGTAGTATTAATTGGCGGGAGGGAAACACCGGGGAGCTGTTTTTT
v_gene: TRBV4-1; j_gene: TRBJ2-7; abundance: once; d_gene: NA; CDR3aa: CASSHENRVGFYEQYF; CDR3nt: TGCGCCAGCAGCCACGAGAACAGGGTCGGTTTTTACGAGCAGTACTTC
v_gene: TRBV13; j_gene: TRBJ2-7; abundance: NA; d_gene: TRBD2; CDR3aa: CASSSGLAGDEQYF; CDR3nt: TGTGCCAGCAGCTCAGGACTAGCGGGCGACGAGCAGTACTTC
v_gene: TRBV4-1; j_gene: TRBJ2-4; abundance: few; d_gene: TRBD2; CDR3aa: CASSHGTIKNIQYF; CDR3nt: TGCGCCAGCAGCCACGGGACTATTAAAAACATTCAGTACTTC
v_gene: TRBV2; j_gene: TRBJ2-1; abundance: NA; d_gene: NA; CDR3aa: CASSEAPSRRISSYNEQFF; CDR3nt: TGTGCCAGCAGTGAAGCGCCTAGCAGACGAATTTCTTCCTACAATGAGCAGTTCTTC
v_gene: TRBV6-1; j_gene: TRBJ2-1; abundance: NA; d_gene: NA; CDR3aa: CASSFGVVNEQFF; CDR3nt: TGTGCCAGCAGTTTCGGGGTCGTGAATGAGCAGTTCTTC
v_gene: TRBV5-6; j_gene: TRBJ2-7; abundance: NA; d_gene: TRBD2; CDR3aa: CASSMAGRSYEQYF; CDR3nt: TGTGCCAGCAGCATGGCCGGGAGGTCCTACGAGCAGTACTTC
v_gene: TRBV6-5; j_gene: TRBJ2-2; abundance: NA; d_gene: NA; CDR3aa: CASSYQGYTGELFF; CDR3nt: TGTGCCAGCAGTTATCAGGGTTACACCGGGGAGCTGTTTTTT
v_gene: TRBV27; j_gene: TRBJ2-2; abundance: NA; d_gene: NA; CDR3aa: CASSLISRSGELFF; CDR3nt: TGTGCCAGCAGTTTAATTAGTAGGTCCGGGGAGCTGTTTTTT
v_gene: TRBV9; j_gene: TRBJ2-4; abundance: NA; d_gene: NA; CDR3aa: CASSPTGGAGENIQYF; CDR3nt: TGTGCCAGCAGCCCCACAGGGGGAGCGGGGGAAAACATTCAGTACTTC
v_gene: TRBV7-9; j_gene: TRBJ2-7; abundance: NA; d_gene: TRBD2; CDR3aa: CASSSSGRTYEQYF; CDR3nt: TGTGCCAGCAGCTCGAGCGGGAGGACCTACGAGCAGTACTTC
v_gene: TRBV28; j_gene: TRBJ2-2; abundance: NA; d_gene: NA; CDR3aa: CASTNLVGTRDTGELFF; CDR3nt: TGTGCCAGCACTAATTTAGTTGGGACGCGAGACACCGGGGAGCTGTTTTTT